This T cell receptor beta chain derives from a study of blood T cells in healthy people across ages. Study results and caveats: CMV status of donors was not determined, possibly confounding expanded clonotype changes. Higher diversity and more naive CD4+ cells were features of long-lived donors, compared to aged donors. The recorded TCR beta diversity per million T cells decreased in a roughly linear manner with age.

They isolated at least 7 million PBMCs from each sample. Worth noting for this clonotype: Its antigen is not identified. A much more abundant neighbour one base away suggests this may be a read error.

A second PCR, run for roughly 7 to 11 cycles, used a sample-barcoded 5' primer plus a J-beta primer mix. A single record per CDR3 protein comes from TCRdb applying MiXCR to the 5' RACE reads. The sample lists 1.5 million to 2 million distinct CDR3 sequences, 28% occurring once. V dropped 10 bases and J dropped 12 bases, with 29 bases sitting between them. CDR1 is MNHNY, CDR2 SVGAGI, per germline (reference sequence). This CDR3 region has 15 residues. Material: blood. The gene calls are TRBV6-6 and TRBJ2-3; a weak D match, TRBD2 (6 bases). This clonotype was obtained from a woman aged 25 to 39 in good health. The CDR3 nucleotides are TGTGCCACCTCTGAGGGTGGGGGAATAACGGGGGACCAGTATTTT. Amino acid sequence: CATSEGGGITGDQYF.